This record covers a single T cell receptor beta chain. Antigen: not known. The length of the CDR3 is 17 residues. Profiling relied on immunoSEQ multiplex PCR, and the TCRdb table lists in-frame clones only, not all of them. The data contain about 120,000 clones, 88% of them singletons. The data were obtained in a study of T cell responses to AZD1222 COVID-19 vaccine. In the study overall: Combined were second doses at about 4 or about 12 weeks.

Study findings and constraints: Dominant CD4 TCR responses targeted spike regions 160-218 and 743-854. The breadth and depth of Spike-specific TCRs increased once two AZD1222 doses had been given. Most donors were white British, females outnumbered males, and clonal diversity was possibly underestimated.

The rearrangement uses TRBV12-2 and TRBJ2-7; TRBD1, the D gene given by the table, was not confirmed from the DNA. TRBV12-2 is a recognized pseudogene. The sample in question was peripheral blood, obtained on day 0 of AZD1222 vaccination. This receptor was identified in an adult in good health. The CDR3, as DNA: TGTGCAAGTCGCTTAGCCCAGGACAGGGGAGGGCCCTACGAGCAGTACTTC. It yields the protein CASRLAQDRGGPYEQYF.